The clone carrying this T cell receptor (beta chain) was seen only a few times. Its antigen is unidentified. This specimen belongs to a study of CD4+ T cells in melanoma. Assay: immunoSEQ multiplex PCR; the TCRdb copy retains only in-frame clones and omits some. In the table there are 55,000 or so clones, about 72% of which are singletons. With V trimmed by 6 bases and J by 5 bases, 11 bases remained unmatched. Germline CDR1 reads SGHRS; CDR2 reads YFSETQ. The CDR3 has 16 residues. Overall study findings and caveats: CD8+ T cell, macrophage and B cell function reportedly correlated with neoantigen-specific CD4+ T cells. Reportedly, melanoma neoantigen-specific CD4+ T cells showed varied differentiation states.

The rearrangement uses TRBV5-1 and TRBJ2-2, with 9 bases identical to TRBD1. This TCR was sampled from a human donor with melanoma. The specimen was tumor tissue. The DNA for the CDR3 is TGCGCCAGCACCTTTTGGGACAGGGCTGGTACCGGGGAGCTGTTTTTT. Residues: CASTFWDRAGTGELFF. The entire variable domain, with the rest obtained from reference TRBV5-1 and TRBJ2-2, is as follows: KAGVTQTPRYLIKTRGQQVTLSCSPISGHRSVSWYQQTPGQGLQFLFEYFSETQRNKGNFPGRFSGRQFSNSRSEMNVSTLELGDSALYLCASTFWDRAGTGELFFGEGSRLTVL.